This TCR beta chain was sequenced during a study of follicular helper T cells after annual influenza vaccination. Whole-study findings and limits: Change in circulating plasmablasts correlated with ICOS+CD38+ cTfh clonality change.

This clone was detected only once. Its specificity is unknown. Time point of the sample: 2015-2016 season, 7 days after influenza vaccination. Survey level resolution was used for TCRB sequencing. The table came from immunoSEQ multiplex PCR; TCRdb's copy has only in-frame clones and leaves some out. The data show about 10,000 clones, around 83% seen once. Specimen: CXCR5+ CD38- circulating T follicular helper cells from blood, collected 7 days after influenza vaccination. Subset reported: circulating Tfh, non-naive CD4+CXCR5+PD-1+ (ICOS+CD38+ or ICOS-CD38-). The receptor was isolated from an adult who received the influenza vaccine.

CDR3 in amino acids: CASSIARGRMSEQFF. In DNA form, the CDR3 reads TGTGCCAGTAGTATAGCCCGGGGTAGGATGTCTGAGCAGTTCTTC. This sequence joins TRBV19 and TRBJ2-1; weak D call: TRBD2 (5 bases). Deletions cut 1 base from V and 9 bases from J, with 16 bases between. This CDR3 contains 15 residues. Germline CDR1 LNHDA, CDR2 SQIVND (reference sequence).